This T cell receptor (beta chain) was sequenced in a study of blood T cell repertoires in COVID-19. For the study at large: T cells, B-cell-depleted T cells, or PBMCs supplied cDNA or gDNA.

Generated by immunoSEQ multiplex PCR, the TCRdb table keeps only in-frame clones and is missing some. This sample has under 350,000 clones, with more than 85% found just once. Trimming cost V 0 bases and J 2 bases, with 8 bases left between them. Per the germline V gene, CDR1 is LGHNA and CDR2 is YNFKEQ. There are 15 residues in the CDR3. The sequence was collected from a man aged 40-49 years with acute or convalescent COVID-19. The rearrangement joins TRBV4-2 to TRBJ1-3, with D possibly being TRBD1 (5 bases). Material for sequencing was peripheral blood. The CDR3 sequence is CASSQDVGAGNTIYF. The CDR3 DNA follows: TGTGCCAGCAGCCAAGATGTAGGGGCTGGAAACACCATATATTTT.